Presented here are 32 T cell receptor beta chains from one specimen sequenced in a study of shared clonotypes between healthy human individuals. TCRdb's copy holds only in-frame clones and misses some; the assay was immunoSEQ multiplex PCR. The sample yields 2 million to 2.5 million clones, approximately 94% seen once. The source material was naive CD4+ T cells sorted from blood. Indicated subset: CD45RA+ positively selected. The receptor set was obtained from a man younger than 30 in good health.

The chain joins TRBV28 to TRBJ2-4; TRBD1 aligns across 11 bases. V lost 1 base and J lost 6; bases outside the gene matches: 2. There are 15 residues in the CDR3. Germline V gives CDR1 MDHEN, CDR2 SYDVKM. This chain's CDR3 is CASSLSGQGGNIQYF. CDR3 DNA: TGTGCCAGCAGTTTATCGGGACAGGGGGGAAACATTCAGTACTTC.

J is TRBJ2-7 and V is TRBV2; 7 bases match TRBD2. The V gene's germline CDR1 is SNHLY and CDR2 FYNNEI. The CDR3 length is 14 residues. Losses at the gene ends were 4 bases for V and 7 bases for J; bases not matched to a gene: 10. CDR3 nucleotide sequence: TGTGCCAGCAGTGTTACGGCGGGAGTCAGTGAGCAGTACTTC. Translating it yields CASSVTAGVSEQYF.

The chain has TRBV6-5 and TRBJ1-2; possibly TRBD1 for D (5 bases). The V gene's germline CDR1 is MNHEY and CDR2 SVGAGI. The length of the CDR3 is 13 residues. The ends were cut back, 5 bases at V and 4 bases at J, with 11 bases in the middle. In nucleotides, the CDR3 is TGTGCCAGCAGTAAGGCAGGGCCCTATGGCTACACCTTC. It specifies CASSKAGPYGYTF.

The CDR3 DNA is TGTGCCACCAGCAGAGATAACCCACGAACTGGTTCACCCCTCCACTTT. This sequence encodes CATSRDNPRTGSPLHF. V and J are TRBV15 and TRBJ1-6; D not resolved. Trimming cost V 0 bases and J 9 bases, with 15 bases left between them. The CDR3 contains 16 residues. The germline V gene encodes CDR1 LNHNV and CDR2 YYDKDF (reference sequence).

Worth noting for this clone: This sample also contains other DNA sequences that code for the same CDR3. The rearrangement joins TRBV6-1 to TRBJ1-5; 9 nucleotides align to TRBD1. V trimming: 7 bases; J trimming: 0 bases; junction bases outside the gene matches: 4. Germline-derived CDR1 and CDR2 are MNHNS and SASEGT. The CDR3 contains 15 residues. The CDR3 DNA reads as TGTGCCAGCACCCGGACAGGGGATAGCAATCAGCCCCAGCATTTT. Amino acids: CASTRTGDSNQPQHF.

The chain links TRBV7-2 to TRBJ2-3; maybe TRBD2 (5 bases). Germline V gives CDR1 SGHTA, CDR2 FQGNSA. V gave up 1 base and J gave up 4 bases, with 12 bases separating them. The CDR3 covers 15 residues. The CDR3 DNA is TGTGCCAGCAGCTTAGACGGTCTAGCCCCAGATACGCAGTATTTT. Its translation is CASSLDGLAPDTQYF.

The chain employs TRBV10-3 and TRBJ2-1; tentatively, D is TRBD1 (5 bases). The ends were cut back, 0 bases at V and 8 bases at J, with 11 bases in the middle. The CDR3 has 14 amino acids. Looked up from germline, CDR1 is ENHRY and CDR2 is SYGVKD. As DNA, the CDR3 is TGTGCCATCAGTGAGTCTTCGACAGTTCATGAGCAGTTCTTC. Its protein is CAISESSTVHEQFF.

CDR3 residues: CAISEKGLAGYNEQFF. The CDR3 region has the DNA TGTGCCATCAGTGAGAAGGGACTAGCGGGCTACAATGAGCAGTTCTTC. The chain uses TRBV10-3 and TRBJ2-1, with 12 bases lining up with TRBD2. Germline V gene sequence: CDR1 ENHRY, CDR2 SYGVKD. CDR3 length: 16 residues. Losses at the gene ends were 2 bases for V and 3 bases for J; bases not matched to a gene: 2.

V and J are TRBV7-2 and TRBJ2-7; 8 bases match TRBD1. J was trimmed by 1 base and V by 9 bases; bases with no gene match: 11. Per germline, CDR1 SGHTA and CDR2 FQGNSA. The CDR3 has 15 residues. CDR3 DNA: TGTGCCAGTTCGTTTCAGGGGGCTTCGTCCTACGAGCAGTACTTC. This codes for CASSFQGASSYEQYF.

The gene calls are TRBV7-2 and TRBJ1-2; D unresolved. Germline CDR1 is SGHTA and CDR2 is FQGNSA. The V end was cut by 6 bases, the J end by 1 base, with 12 bases between. This CDR3 spans 14 amino acids. The CDR3: CASRVRTVNYGYTF. The CDR3 DNA reads as TGTGCCAGCAGGGTCCGGACGGTTAACTATGGCTACACCTTC. The full variable domain, in which reference TRBV7-2 and TRBJ1-2 provide the parts outside the CDR3, is GAGVSQSPSNKVTEKGKDVELRCDPISGHTALYWYRQSLGQGLEFLIYFQGNSAPDKSGLPSDRFSAERTGGSVSTLTIQRTQQEDSAVYLCASRVRTVNYGYTFGSGTRLTVV.

The gene calls are TRBV6-1 and TRBJ2-7; D remains ambiguous. The CDR3 is made up of 15 amino acids. Germline loops: CDR1 MNHNS, CDR2 SASEGT. V was clipped by 2 bases and J by 3 bases, with 14 bases between them. CDR3 coding DNA: TGTGCCAGCAGTGAAAGGCAGGAAGTAGTCTACGAGCAGTACTTC. This translates into CASSERQEVVYEQYF.

V gene TRBV2 combines with J gene TRBJ1-1; 9 nucleotides agree with TRBD1. The germline V gene encodes CDR1 SNHLY and CDR2 FYNNEI. With V trimmed by 2 bases and J by 5 bases, 3 bases remained unmatched. There are 14 residues in the CDR3. The CDR3 here is CASSEMTGGTEAFF. CDR3 bases: TGTGCCAGCAGTGAAATGACAGGGGGAACTGAAGCTTTCTTT. The full variable domain, in which reference TRBV2 and TRBJ1-1 provide the parts outside the CDR3, is EPEVTQTPSHQVTQMGQEVILRCVPISNHLYFYWYRQILGQKVEFLVSFYNNEISEKSEIFDDQFSVERPDGSNFTLKIRSTKLEDSAMYFCASSEMTGGTEAFFGQGTRLTVV.

Points on this clone: The same CDR3 arises from other DNA sequences in this sample as well. The chain carries TRBV20-1 and TRBJ2-5, with D unresolved. V was shortened by 6 bases and J by 3 bases, with 5 bases between the two germline ends. The CDR3 is 10 amino acids. Germline values: CDR1 DFQATT, CDR2 SNEGSKA (reference sequence). CDR3 sequence (DNA): TGCAGTGCCTTTAAAGAGACCCAGTACTTC. This encodes CSAFKETQYF.

The chain joins TRBV7-9 to TRBJ2-2; TRBD2 might be the D (6 bases). Germline values: CDR1 SEHNR, CDR2 FQNEAQ (reference sequence). The V gene lost 4 bases and the J gene lost 7 bases, with 10 bases spanning the gap. The CDR3 runs to 13 residues. The CDR3 is CASSSLEGGELFF. The CDR3 nucleotides are TGTGCCAGCAGCTCCCTGGAGGGCGGGGAGCTGTTTTTT.

The chain carries TRBV5-6 and TRBJ2-7; 9 bases agree with TRBD1. V dropped 2 bases and J dropped 1; count of bases not matched to a gene: 4. Germline V lookup: CDR1 SGHDT, CDR2 YYEEEE. The length of the CDR3 is 15 residues. The CDR3 DNA sequence: TGTGCCAGCAGCTTCGGGACAGGGAGTTCCTACGAGCAGTACTTC. It is translated as CASSFGTGSSYEQYF.

The gene calls are TRBV2 and TRBJ2-1; 7 nucleotides align to TRBD2. V shed 6 bases and J 0 bases; nucleotides not matched to a gene: 20. The length of the CDR3 is 20 residues. Looked up from germline, CDR1 is SNHLY and CDR2 is FYNNEI. CDR3 loop: CASSQVGWESGGSSYNEQFF. The CDR3 DNA reads as TGTGCCAGCAGCCAAGTCGGTTGGGAATCCGGGGGGAGCTCCTACAATGAGCAGTTCTTC. Full variable domain (rest looked up from reference TRBV2 and TRBJ2-1): EPEVTQTPSHQVTQMGQEVILRCVPISNHLYFYWYRQILGQKVEFLVSFYNNEISEKSEIFDDQFSVERPDGSNFTLKIRSTKLEDSAMYFCASSQVGWESGGSSYNEQFFGPGTRLTVL.

The chain is built from TRBV2 and TRBJ1-2; D might be TRBD1 (6 bases). Germline CDR1 is SNHLY and CDR2 is FYNNEI. Trimming pared 2 bases from V and 6 bases from J, leaving 13 bases between. CDR3 length: 14 amino acids. CDR3 DNA: TGTGCCAGCAGTGAATTTGGGGGGCTCGATGGCTACACCTTC. It encodes CASSEFGGLDGYTF. The full variable domain, rest sourced from reference TRBV2 and TRBJ1-2, is EPEVTQTPSHQVTQMGQEVILRCVPISNHLYFYWYRQILGQKVEFLVSFYNNEISEKSEIFDDQFSVERPDGSNFTLKIRSTKLEDSAMYFCASSEFGGLDGYTFGSGTRLTVV.

The chain is built from TRBV5-6 and TRBJ2-3; 14 bases are shared with TRBD2. CDR3 length: 16 amino acids. Germline V gene data show CDR1 as SGHDT and CDR2 as YYEEEE. Unmatched junction bases numbered 7, after V lost 3 bases and J lost 7 bases. The chain's CDR3 is CASSYRTSGGSNTQYF. The CDR3 DNA sequence: TGTGCCAGCAGCTACAGGACTAGCGGGGGGTCTAATACGCAGTATTTT.

The V call is TRBV6-6, the J call TRBJ2-7; 9 bases are shared with TRBD1. V gave up 6 bases and J gave up 5 bases; unmatched junction bases: 5. CDR1 and CDR2 from the germline V gene are MNHNY and SVGAGI (reference sequence). The CDR3 length is 13 residues. The DNA for the CDR3 is TGTGCCAGCAGACCGACAGGGGGTAACGAGCAGTACTTC. Encoded protein: CASRPTGGNEQYF.

This rearrangement joins TRBV19 to TRBJ2-7; D perhaps matches TRBD1 (6 bases). This CDR3 contains 15 residues. Germline V gene sequence: CDR1 LNHDA, CDR2 SQIVND (reference sequence). The germline V and J ends were trimmed by 8 bases and 5 bases, with 22 bases remaining between them. The CDR3 protein is CASQAPQGTADEQYF. CDR3 DNA sequence: TGTGCCAGTCAGGCCCCACAGGGTACTGCTGACGAGCAGTACTTC.

The chain couples TRBV10-3 to TRBJ2-1; D is undetermined. The CDR3 runs 16 residues. V was cut by 6 bases and J by 2 bases, with 17 bases left in between. Germline loops: CDR1 ENHRY, CDR2 SYGVKD. CDR3 region: CAIRGNLLLTYNEQFF. The CDR3 nucleotides are TGTGCCATCAGGGGTAACTTGCTCTTAACCTACAATGAGCAGTTCTTC.

In this sample, this clone turned up once. The CDR3 DNA follows: TGTGCCAGCAGCCTATCGGACTGGCTAGAGACCCAGTACTTC. Its translation is CASSLSDWLETQYF. The gene calls are TRBV7-2 and TRBJ2-5; D possibly corresponds to TRBD2 (5 bases). The germline V and J ends were trimmed by 5 bases and 4 bases, with 14 bases remaining between them. The germline gives CDR1 SGHTA, CDR2 FQGNSA. This CDR3 has 14 amino acids.

V is TRBV7-3 and J is TRBJ2-3, with TRBD2 matching 10 bases. Trimming took 4 bases from V and 9 from J; bases not matched to a gene: 10. CDR3 length equals 15 residues. From germline, CDR1 is SGHTA and CDR2 FQGTGA. The CDR3 spells CASSYKVTSGDTQYF. In DNA, the CDR3 is TGTGCCAGCAGCTATAAAGTTACTAGCGGGGACACGCAGTATTTT. The full variable domain, completed using reference TRBV7-3 and TRBJ2-3, is GAGVSQTPSNKVTEKGKYVELRCDPISGHTALYWYRQSLGQGPEFLIYFQGTGAADDSGLPNDRFFAVRPEGSVSTLKIQRTERGDSAVYLCASSYKVTSGDTQYFGPGTRLTVL.

The V call is TRBV5-6, the J call TRBJ1-3, with D uncertain. V shed 5 bases and J shed 9 bases, with 12 bases lying between them. From germline, CDR1 is SGHDT and CDR2 YYEEEE. This CDR3 spans 12 amino acids. The CDR3 DNA reads TGTGCCAGCAGTGTGGGGATGAGCACCATATATTTT. Encoded protein: CASSVGMSTIYF.

V gene TRBV6-1 combines with J gene TRBJ1-2, with no clear D. Germline CDR1 reads MNHNS; CDR2 reads SASEGT. The CDR3 is made up of 14 amino acids. The V end was cut by 2 bases, the J end by 2 bases, with 9 bases between. CDR3 nucleotides: TGTGCCAGCAGTGAAAGTCTAAAAAACTATGGCTACACCTTC. This codes for CASSESLKNYGYTF.

This chain joins TRBV2 and TRBJ1-1, with 7 bases identical to TRBD1. The CDR3 has 14 amino acids. CDR1 is SNHLY, CDR2 FYNNEI, per germline. Germline trimming cut 6 bases from V and 4 bases from J; bases unmatched to any gene: 8. The chain's CDR3 is CASRSEGASTEAFF. In DNA, the CDR3 is TGTGCCAGCAGGAGTGAGGGGGCATCCACTGAAGCTTTCTTT.

This chain connects TRBV6-5 to TRBJ1-1; 9 bases map to TRBD1. The V and J ends lost 6 bases and 6 bases, in that order; junction bases with no gene match: 11. Germline V gene data show CDR1 as MNHEY and CDR2 as SVGAGI. This CDR3 is built from 15 residues. The CDR3 DNA sequence: TGTGCCAGCAGCCGCGCCGGGACAGGGTCTGCTGAAGCTTTCTTT. This sequence encodes CASSRAGTGSAEAFF.

This sequence joins TRBV5-6 and TRBJ2-7, with 9 bases matching TRBD2. Germline assignment: CDR1 SGHDT and CDR2 YYEEEE. CDR3 length: 16 amino acids. Trimming cost V 2 bases and J 2 bases; bases outside gene matches: 8. CDR3 DNA: TGTGCCAGCAGCTTTGGCCTAGCGGGGCGGGCCTACGAGCAGTACTTC. Translated, it gives CASSFGLAGRAYEQYF. Drawing the rest from reference TRBV5-6 and TRBJ2-7, the complete variable domain is DAGVTQSPTHLIKTRGQQVTLRCSPKSGHDTVSWYQQALGQGPQFIFQYYEEEERQRGNFPDRFSGHQFPNYSSELNVNALLLGDSALYLCASSFGLAGRAYEQYFGPGTRLTVT.

This clone appeared a single time. V gene TRBV6-1 combines with J gene TRBJ2-7, with TRBD1 identical over 8 bases. With V trimmed by 4 bases and J by 2 bases, 7 bases remained unmatched. This CDR3 region has 15 residues. Germline V CDR1 and CDR2: MNHNS, SASEGT. CDR3: CASSGPDRGTYEQYF. The CDR3 nucleotides read TGTGCCAGCAGTGGGCCAGACAGGGGAACCTACGAGCAGTACTTC.

The rearrangement joins TRBV28 to TRBJ2-1; no clear D gene. The length of the CDR3 is 13 residues. CDR1 MDHEN and CDR2 SYDVKM come from the germline V gene. Trimming shortened V by 1 base and J by 8 bases, and 9 bases separated the two germline ends. CDR3: CASSLFGRYEQFF. In DNA, the CDR3 is TGTGCCAGCAGTTTATTTGGCAGATATGAGCAGTTCTTC.

V usage is TRBV5-4 and J usage is TRBJ1-6; no clear D gene. This CDR3 is 12 amino acids long. Trimming took 3 bases from V and 14 from J, leaving 12 bases between them. Germline V gives CDR1 SGHNT, CDR2 YYREEE (reference sequence). DNA for the CDR3: TGTGCCAGCAGCTCCCCTCCTGGAACCCTCCACTTT. Amino acid sequence: CASSSPPGTLHF.

This chain connects TRBV5-6 to TRBJ1-1; D possibly corresponds to TRBD1 (5 bases). The CDR3 has 13 amino acids. Germline V gene lookup returns CDR1 SGHDT and CDR2 YYEEEE. Trimming stripped 7 bases from V and 7 bases from J, with 17 bases between. The CDR3 nucleotides read TGTGCCAGCCGAAGGGGCAGGCTGGATGAAGCTTTCTTT. Its translation: CASRRGRLDEAFF.